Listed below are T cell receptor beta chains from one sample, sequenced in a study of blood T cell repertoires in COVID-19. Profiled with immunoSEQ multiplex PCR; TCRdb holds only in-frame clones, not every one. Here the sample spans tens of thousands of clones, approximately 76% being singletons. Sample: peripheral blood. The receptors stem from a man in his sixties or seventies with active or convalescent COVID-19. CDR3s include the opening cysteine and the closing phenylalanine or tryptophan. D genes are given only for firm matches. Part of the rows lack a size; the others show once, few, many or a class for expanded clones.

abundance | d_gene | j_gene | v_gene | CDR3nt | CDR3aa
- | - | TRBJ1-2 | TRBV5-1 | TGCGCCAGCAGCTTGGAGGACACTCCTCATGGCTACACCTTC | CASSLEDTPHGYTF
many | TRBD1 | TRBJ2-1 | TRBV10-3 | TGTGCCACGGCGGGGGACAGGGAGGGTGAGCAGTTCTTC | CATAGDREGEQFF
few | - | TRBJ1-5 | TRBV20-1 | TGCAGTGCTAGTAACGGGGGATTCTATCAGCCCCAGCATTTT | CSASNGGFYQPQHF
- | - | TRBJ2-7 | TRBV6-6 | TGTGCCAGCAGTTACTCGAACGGGGAAACCTACGAGCAGTACTTC | CASSYSNGETYEQYF
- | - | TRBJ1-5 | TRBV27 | TGTGCCAGCAGTTCCTGGCTAGGGGATCAGCCCCAGCATTTT | CASSSWLGDQPQHF
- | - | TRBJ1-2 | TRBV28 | TGTGCCAGCAGTCCGGACAGCTATGGCTACACCTTC | CASSPDSYGYTF
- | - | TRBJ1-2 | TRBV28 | TGTGCCAGCAGTTTATCCGCCGGTAGTACGGGCTATGGCTACACCTTC | CASSLSAGSTGYGYTF
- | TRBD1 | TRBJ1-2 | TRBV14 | TGTGCCAGCAGCCAGGCTTATGGGACAGGGACCTTC | CASSQAYGTGTF
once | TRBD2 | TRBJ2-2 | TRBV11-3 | TGTGCCAGCAGCTTAGACAGCGGGGGAGCCGGGGAGCTGTTTTTT | CASSLDSGGAGELFF
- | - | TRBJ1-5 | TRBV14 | TGTGCCAGCAGCCAAGTCGGAGGGACCCGGCAGCCCCAGCATTTT | CASSQVGGTRQPQHF
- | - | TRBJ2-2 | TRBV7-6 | TGTGCCAGCAGCCCACGGTCGGGGGAGCTGTTTTTT | CASSPRSGELFF
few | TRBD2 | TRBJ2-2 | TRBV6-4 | TGTGCCAGCAGTGATACCGGGACTACGAACACCGGGGAGCTGTTTTTT | CASSDTGTTNTGELFF
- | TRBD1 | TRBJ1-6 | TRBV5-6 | TGTGCCAGCAGCTTGTCTATGCTACAGGGGAATTCACCCCTCCACTTT | CASSLSMLQGNSPLHF
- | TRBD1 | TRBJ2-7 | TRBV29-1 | TGCAGCGTTTCCGGGACAGACGAAGCCGCTTGGGAGCAGTACTTC | CSVSGTDEAAWEQYF
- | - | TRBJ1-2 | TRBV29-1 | TGCAGCGTTGAAGTAAACTATGGCTACACCTTC | CSVEVNYGYTF
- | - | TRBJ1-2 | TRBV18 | TGTGCCAGCTCTTCAAACCCTTCAGGGCGGAGTGGCTACACCTTC | CASSSNPSGRSGYTF
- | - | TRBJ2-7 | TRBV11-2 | TGTGCCAGCAGCTTAGGGGTGGGCAAGACCTACGAGCAGTACTTC | CASSLGVGKTYEQYF
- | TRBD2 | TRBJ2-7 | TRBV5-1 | TGCGCCAGCAGCTCGACCGGGACTAGCGACGAGCAGTACTTC | CASSSTGTSDEQYF
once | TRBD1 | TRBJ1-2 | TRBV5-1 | TGCGCCAGCGCCTCCGGGACAGGGGGTACCTTCGTCTATGGCTACACCTTC | CASASGTGGTFVYGYTF
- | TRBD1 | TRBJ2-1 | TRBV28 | TGTGCCAGCAGGAGGACAGGTGCATCCTACAATGAGCAGTTCTTC | CASRRTGASYNEQFF
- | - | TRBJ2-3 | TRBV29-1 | TGCAGCAGCGGTGGGTTTTTCACAGATACGCAGTATTTT | CSSGGFFTDTQYF
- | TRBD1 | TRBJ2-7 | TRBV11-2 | TGTGCCAGCAGCTTAGTGTACAGGGGGCCGAGTGAGCAGTACTTC | CASSLVYRGPSEQYF
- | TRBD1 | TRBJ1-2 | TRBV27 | TGTGCCAGCGGGGACAGACACTATGGCTACACCTTC | CASGDRHYGYTF
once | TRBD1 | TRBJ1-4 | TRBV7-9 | TGTGCCAGCAGCTTCGGACAGGGGGGTGAAAAACTGTTTTTT | CASSFGQGGEKLFF
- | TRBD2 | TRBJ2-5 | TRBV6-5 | TGTGCCAGCAGTTTTAGCGGGGGGCAAGAGACCCAGTACTTC | CASSFSGGQETQYF
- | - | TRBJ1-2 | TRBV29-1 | TGCAGCGGTACTTTAGCGACAGGCCCTGGGGATGGCTACACCTTC | CSGTLATGPGDGYTF
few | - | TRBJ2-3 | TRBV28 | TGTGCCAGCGGAAGCGGTAGCACAGATACGCAGTATTTT | CASGSGSTDTQYF
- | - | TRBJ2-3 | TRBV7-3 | TGTGCCAGCGGCGAGGCAGATACGCAGTATTTT | CASGEADTQYF
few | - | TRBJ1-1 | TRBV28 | TGTGCCAGCAGTTTTAGTGGTTTTCACACTGAAGCTTTCTTT | CASSFSGFHTEAFF
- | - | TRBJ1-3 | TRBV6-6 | TGTGCCAGCAGTCCCGGGAACTCTGGAAACACCATATATTTT | CASSPGNSGNTIYF
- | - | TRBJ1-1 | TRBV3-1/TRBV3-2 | TGTGCCAGCAGCCAAGGAGGTGAAGCTTTCTTT | CASSQGGEAFF
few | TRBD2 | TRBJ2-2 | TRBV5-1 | TGCGCCAGCAGCTTACAGTTGACTAGCGGGGGGAACACCGGGGAGCTGTTTTTT | CASSLQLTSGGNTGELFF
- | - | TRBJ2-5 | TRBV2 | TGTGCCTACACTTACCGGGACTCACAAGAGACCCAGTACTTC | CAYTYRDSQETQYF
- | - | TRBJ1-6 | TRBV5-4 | TGTGCAAGCGGGGGGGACGGGTCACCCCTCCACTTT | CASGGDGSPLHF
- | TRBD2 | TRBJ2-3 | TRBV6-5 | TGTGCCAGCCCGAGGGAGGGTAGGAGCACAGATACGCAGTATTTT | CASPREGRSTDTQYF
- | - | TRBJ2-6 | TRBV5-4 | TGTGCCAGCAGCTTGGCGGCAGGGTCTGGGGCCAACGTCCTGACTTTC | CASSLAAGSGANVLTF
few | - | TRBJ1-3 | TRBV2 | TGTGCCAGCAGTGAACTATCTCCGCGGTCTGGAAACACCATATATTTT | CASSELSPRSGNTIYF
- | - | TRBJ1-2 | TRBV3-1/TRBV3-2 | TGTGCCAGCAGCCAAGCCCTCCTAGGGGCTCATGGCTACACCTTC | CASSQALLGAHGYTF
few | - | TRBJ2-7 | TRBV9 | TGTGCCAGCAGCACACAAGACAGCCGGTCCTACGAGCAGTACTTC | CASSTQDSRSYEQYF
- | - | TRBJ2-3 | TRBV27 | TGTGCCAGCAGACCGATCGGTACAGCAGATACGCAGTATTTT | CASRPIGTADTQYF
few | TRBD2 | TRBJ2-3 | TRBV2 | TGTGCCAGCAAGCGGGGGTCCACAGATACGCAGTATTTT | CASKRGSTDTQYF
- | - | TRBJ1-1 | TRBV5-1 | TGCGCCAGCAGCTTTCAGGGAGGTGGCACTGAAGCTTTCTTT | CASSFQGGGTEAFF
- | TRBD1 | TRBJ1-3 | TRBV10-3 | TGTGCCACCATACCGGGACAGGGCATGGGCACCATATATTTT | CATIPGQGMGTIYF
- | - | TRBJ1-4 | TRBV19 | TGTGCCAGTAGTCCCCCCACAACTAATGAAAAACTGTTTTTT | CASSPPTTNEKLFF
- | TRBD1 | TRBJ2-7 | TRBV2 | TGTGCCAGCAGTGAAAAGACAGGGTCCTACGAGCAGTACTTC | CASSEKTGSYEQYF
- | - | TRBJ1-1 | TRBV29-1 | TGCAGCGTTGGTGCGCGGGGGAACACTGAAGCTTTCTTT | CSVGARGNTEAFF
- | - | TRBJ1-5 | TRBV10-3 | TGTGCCATCAGTGAGTCGAACAGGAAGAATCAGCCCCAGCATTTT | CAISESNRKNQPQHF
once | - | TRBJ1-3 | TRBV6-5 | TGTGCCAGCACCCGGGGGTCCATCGGAAACACCATATATTTT | CASTRGSIGNTIYF
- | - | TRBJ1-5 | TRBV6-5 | TGTGCCAGCAGTTTAGACTGGAATCAGCCCCAGCATTTT | CASSLDWNQPQHF
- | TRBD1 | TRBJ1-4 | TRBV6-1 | TGTGCCAGCAGTGAGGGGACAGCGGAAAAACTGTTTTTT | CASSEGTAEKLFF
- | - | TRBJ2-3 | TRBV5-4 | TGTGCCAGCAGCTTGGCCGGCACAGATACGCAGTATTTT | CASSLAGTDTQYF
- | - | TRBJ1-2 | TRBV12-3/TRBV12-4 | TGTGCCAGCAGTTTAGGACAGGGCTACACCTTC | CASSLGQGYTF
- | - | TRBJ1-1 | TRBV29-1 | TGCAGCGCCCAGAACACTGAAGCTTTCTTT | CSAQNTEAFF
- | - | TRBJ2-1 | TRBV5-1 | TGCGCCAGCAGCTTGAGCCAGGGTAGGAATGAGCAGTTCTTC | CASSLSQGRNEQFF
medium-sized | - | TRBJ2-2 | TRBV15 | TGTGCCACCAGCAGAGATCAGAACACCGGGGAGCTGTTTTTT | CATSRDQNTGELFF
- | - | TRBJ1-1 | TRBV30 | TGTGCCTGGAGTGGACAGGCTACCTTCGGAGCTTTCTTT | CAWSGQATFGAFF
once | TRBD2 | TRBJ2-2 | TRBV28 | TGTGCCAGCATTAGTAGCGGGGGTTTCGGGGAGCTGTTTTTT | CASISSGGFGELFF
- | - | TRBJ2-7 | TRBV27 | TGTGCCAGCAGTTATGATACAGCTACCTACGAGCAGTACTTC | CASSYDTATYEQYF